This T cell receptor beta chain was profiled in a study of T cell responses to AZD1222 COVID-19 vaccine. Whole-study results and caveats: Receipt of two AZD1222 doses was followed by a rise in Spike-specific TCR breadth and depth. Unmutated variant regions reportedly attract nearly half of all spike-specific TCRs. Spike as a whole was targeted by vaccine-associated CD4 TCRs, dominant at 160-218 and 743-854.

V lost 0 bases to trimming and J lost 7 bases, with 15 bases between them. Germline lookup yields CDR1 SGHTA and CDR2 FQGTGA. This CDR3 has 16 residues. Method: immunoSEQ multiplex PCR; TCRdb's copy keeps in-frame clones and lacks some. Of some 150,000 clones listed, 70% to 90% are singletons. For this clone: Its specificity is not known.

This sequence was found in an adult who had recovered from COVID-19. The chain carries TRBV7-3 and TRBJ2-2, with a tentative D call TRBD2 (6 bases). The source material was peripheral blood, sampled after recovery from COVID-19. CDR3 protein: CASSLTGGLPRGELFF. The CDR3 DNA reads TGTGCCAGCAGCTTAACGGGGGGATTGCCCCGCGGGGAGCTGTTTTTT.